The 9 T cell receptor beta chains in this list originate from one sample, sequenced in a study of HIV-infected patients and healthy controls. No cell fractionation was done, so the repertoire covers all unsorted peripheral blood T cells. Alpha and beta constant-region primers primed reverse transcription of about 500 ng RNA. Using multiplexing indices, alpha and beta chain libraries were generated apart by chain-specific third strand synthesis. TCRdb processed the 5' RACE reads anew with MiXCR; each CDR3 protein has one entry. The table lists over 8,000 distinct CDR3 sequences, roughly 8% of them singletons. The material sequenced was blood. Every receptor here comes from an adult in good health.

This clonotype rates as medium-sized. The rearrangement joins TRBV7-2 to TRBJ2-3; 13 positions agree with TRBD2. CDR3 size: 17 residues. The V gene end was trimmed by 4 bases and the J gene end by 2 bases; junction bases not matched to a gene: 6. CDR1 and CDR2 from the germline V gene are SGHTA and FQGNSA. This CDR3 reads CASSSSGLAGHTDTQYF. The CDR3 region has the DNA TGTGCCAGCAGCTCCTCGGGACTAGCGGGACACACAGATACGCAGTATTTT.

By share, this clonotype ranks as medium-sized. This rearrangement joins TRBV27 to TRBJ1-2; 9 nucleotides match TRBD1. This CDR3 is 17 amino acids long. Trimming at V came to 6 bases and at J to 4 bases, leaving 15 bases not matched to a gene. Germline V gives CDR1 MNHEY, CDR2 SMNVEV (reference sequence). In nucleotides, the CDR3 is TGTGCCAGCAGCATGACAGGGGGAAGTCAGGATGCCTATGGCTACACCTTC. It yields the protein CASSMTGGSQDAYGYTF.

This clonotype was seen at least ten times. This chain connects TRBV10-3 to TRBJ1-2; D is perhaps TRBD1 (5 bases). Trimming left V 10 bases short and J 8 bases short, with 23 bases between. Germline values: CDR1 ENHRY, CDR2 SYGVKD. The CDR3 length is 14 residues. In DNA form, the CDR3 reads TGTGCCACCACCATCGAGGCAGGGAGGGAGGGCTACACCTTC. As protein: CATTIEAGREGYTF.

There are many counts of this clonotype. The chain's CDR3 is CASSTERDRGYQPQHF. CDR3 sequence (DNA): TGTGCCAGTAGCACTGAACGGGACAGGGGATATCAGCCCCAGCATTTT. The rearrangement uses TRBV19 and TRBJ1-5; 10 nucleotides align to TRBD1. The junction had 10 bases not matched to a gene; V was cut back by 6 bases and J by 5 bases. Germline assignment: CDR1 LNHDA and CDR2 SQIVND (reference sequence). The CDR3 covers 16 residues.

At least ten counts were recorded for this clonotype. This rearrangement joins TRBV12-3 or TRBV12-4 to TRBJ2-3; D unclear. V lost 2 bases and J lost 3, with 6 bases in between. The CDR3 is made up of 13 amino acids. The CDR3 protein is CASSLTATDTQYF. The CDR3 coding sequence is TGTGCCAGCAGTTTAACGGCAACAGATACGCAGTATTTT.

The chain carries TRBV6-2 or TRBV6-3 and TRBJ1-6, with D uncertain. The V and J ends lost 0 bases and 9 bases respectively, with 15 bases between them. CDR3 length: 16 residues. CDR1 and CDR2 from the germline V gene are MNHEY and SVGEGT. The CDR3 region has the DNA TGTGCCAGCAGTTACTCAGACGGCCCCCTCGGTTCACCCCTCCACTTT. It translates to CASSYSDGPLGSPLHF.

This clonotype qualifies as medium-sized. The genes are TRBV12-3 or TRBV12-4 and TRBJ1-1; 8 positions match TRBD1. The CDR3 length is 13 residues. Germline trimming cut 3 bases from V and 9 bases from J; bases unmatched to any gene: 6. CDR3 in DNA: TGTGCCAGCAGTTTCCTCGACAGGGGTAAAGCTTTCTTT. Translation: CASSFLDRGKAFF.

This clonotype was detected many times. This sequence joins TRBV12-3 or TRBV12-4 and TRBJ1-2; no reliable D call. The V end was cut by 6 bases, the J end by 6 bases, with 14 bases between. This CDR3 region has 13 residues. CDR3 residues: CASSSEPNHGYTF. The CDR3 DNA is TGTGCCAGCAGCTCGGAACCGAACCATGGCTACACCTTC.

This clonotype was counted ten times or more. The rearrangement uses TRBV20-1 and TRBJ1-5; D unresolved. The germline CDR1 and CDR2 sequences are DFQATT and SNEGSKA (reference sequence). V was pared by 1 base and J by 0 bases, with 7 bases between. The CDR3 spans 14 residues. The DNA for the CDR3 is TGCAGTGCTAGAGCTGGCAGTAGCAATCAGCCCCAGCATTTT. Protein: CSARAGSSNQPQHF.